This T cell receptor beta chain stems from a study of blood T cell repertoires in COVID-19. Study summary: COVID-19 samples collected from the United States, Italy and Spain covered acute and convalescent phases. PBMCs, B-cell-depleted T cells, or T cells were the source of the cDNA or gDNA that made up the material.

Trimming shortened V by 3 bases and J by 9 bases, and 11 bases separated the two germline ends. The CDR3 is 11 residues long. Germline values: CDR1 DFQATT, CDR2 SNEGSKA (reference sequence). The method was immunoSEQ multiplex PCR; TCRdb's version includes in-frame clones alone and lacks a portion of them. This sample has about 190,000 clones, with over 70% found just once. The sequencing input was peripheral blood. This TCR was recovered from a man aged 60 to 75 with acute or convalescent COVID-19. The chain combines TRBV20-1 with TRBJ1-2; no definite D call. The CDR3 sequence: CSASPLSSYTF. CDR3 sequence (DNA): TGCAGTGCTAGCCCGCTTAGCAGCTACACCTTC.